This T cell receptor (beta chain) was recorded in a study of Graves' ophthalmopathy and Graves' hyperthyroidism. General observations from the study: Its predictions of ophthalmopathy progression gave the model 55% to 71% sensitivity and 72% to 80% specificity. A 13-signature model separated ophthalmopathy from stable hyperthyroidism, roughly 86% sensitivity, just over 80% specificity.

Amplification from RNA transcripts yielded the TCR beta CDR3 regions. HTBI primers were used in a first-round RT-PCR, which preceded a second-round multiplex PCR. Using its own MiXCR run on the multiplex PCR reads, TCRdb lists one record per CDR3 protein. The data contain about 230,000 distinct CDR3 sequences, around 45% of them singletons. Physicians reached a diagnosis by relying on clinical symptoms, serum thyroxine, TRAb, thyroid ultrasound and orbital computed tomography. Out of about 10 ml of fresh peripheral blood, PBMCs were obtained. As concerns this clonotype: Its antigen is unidentified.

Sequencing was carried out using peripheral blood. This receptor was taken from an adult man with Graves' ophthalmopathy.

The CDR3 nucleotides are TGCAGCGCCCCGACAGAGAGCTCCTACGAGCAGTACTTC. It codes for CSAPTESSYEQYF. This rearrangement joins TRBV29-1 to TRBJ2-7, with a tentative D call TRBD1 (5 bases). V lost 7 bases and J 0 bases, leaving 13 bases between the germline ends. The germline V gene has CDR1 SQVTM and CDR2 ANQGSEA. This CDR3 is 13 amino acids long.